This entry features one T cell receptor (beta chain) sequence. The CDR3 is 15 residues long. Germline V lookup: CDR1 MDHEN, CDR2 SYDVKM. The ends were cut back, 5 bases at V and 2 bases at J, with 14 bases in the middle. This record comes from a study of control samples from healthy donors and cancer patients. TCRdb keeps only in-frame clones here, not all; method: immunoSEQ multiplex PCR. The profile shows 130,000 or so clones, more than 70% of them singletons. The chain has TRBV28 and TRBJ2-3, with D maybe TRBD1 (5 bases). The receptor was isolated from a man between 60 and 75 years old in good health. Material for sequencing was blood. CDR3 protein: CASSPWGGFTDTQYF. The DNA of the CDR3 is TGTGCCAGCAGTCCCTGGGGCGGATTCACAGATACGCAGTATTTT.